The rows below give T cell receptor beta chains drawn from one sample of a study of cytomegalovirus exposure and HLA in healthy donors. Measured with immunoSEQ multiplex PCR; TCRdb has only the in-frame clones, and not every one. Altogether about 120,000 clones are present, less than 80% being singletons, with the ten largest covering more than 2.5%. Sample: PBMCs. The origin of the receptors is a woman in her 50s in good health and CMV-seronegative. The CDR3 runs from the conserved cysteine through the conserved F or W. The D gene is left open where the match is weak. Clone size, where shown, is once, few, many, or a class for clones that have expanded.

CDR3aa: CASSLGGTGPMNTEAFF
CDR3nt: TGTGCCAGCAGCTTGGGTGGGACAGGGCCCATGAACACTGAAGCTTTCTTT
d_gene: TRBD1
abundance: NA
v_gene: TRBV5-4
j_gene: TRBJ1-1

CDR3aa: CASSLGSSGAWNEQFF
CDR3nt: TGTGCCAGCAGCTTAGGCTCTAGCGGGGCGTGGAATGAGCAGTTCTTC
d_gene: TRBD2
abundance: NA
v_gene: TRBV11-2
j_gene: TRBJ2-1

CDR3aa: CASRREGPGGELFF
CDR3nt: TGTGCCAGCAGGAGGGAGGGCCCAGGGGGGGAGCTGTTTTTT
d_gene: TRBD2
abundance: NA
v_gene: TRBV9
j_gene: TRBJ2-2

CDR3aa: CASSPGMGTEAFF
CDR3nt: TGTGCCAGCAGCCCGGGGATGGGAACTGAAGCTTTCTTT
d_gene: NA
abundance: NA
v_gene: TRBV11-3
j_gene: TRBJ1-1

CDR3aa: CASNSEGMQFF
CDR3nt: TGTGCCAGCAATAGTGAGGGTATGCAGTTCTTC
d_gene: NA
abundance: NA
v_gene: TRBV14
j_gene: TRBJ2-1

CDR3aa: CASSQDRDPQGLGTEAFF
CDR3nt: TGTGCCAGCAGCCAAGATAGGGACCCACAGGGATTGGGGACTGAAGCTTTCTTT
d_gene: NA
abundance: NA
v_gene: TRBV14
j_gene: TRBJ1-1

CDR3aa: CASLRGRGANQPQHF
CDR3nt: TGCGCCAGCCTTCGAGGCAGGGGCGCAAATCAGCCCCAGCATTTT
d_gene: NA
abundance: NA
v_gene: TRBV10-1
j_gene: TRBJ1-5

CDR3aa: CSVGTGGYEQYF
CDR3nt: TGCAGCGTCGGGACAGGGGGTTACGAGCAGTACTTC
d_gene: TRBD1
abundance: NA
v_gene: TRBV29-1
j_gene: TRBJ2-7

CDR3aa: CASSIQGSYEQYF
CDR3nt: TGTGCCAGTAGTATCCAGGGAAGCTACGAGCAGTACTTC
d_gene: NA
abundance: once
v_gene: TRBV19
j_gene: TRBJ2-7

CDR3aa: CASSFSGSIGYEQYF
CDR3nt: TGTGCCAGCAGTTTTAGCGGGAGCATTGGTTACGAGCAGTACTTC
d_gene: TRBD2
abundance: NA
v_gene: TRBV27
j_gene: TRBJ2-7

CDR3aa: CASSISGDQPQHF
CDR3nt: TGTGCCAGCAGCATCTCAGGGGATCAGCCCCAGCATTTT
d_gene: NA
abundance: NA
v_gene: TRBV6-4
j_gene: TRBJ1-5

CDR3aa: CASSLAGTPNTGELFF
CDR3nt: TGCGCCAGCAGCTTGGCGGGTACGCCGAACACCGGGGAGCTGTTTTTT
d_gene: NA
abundance: NA
v_gene: TRBV5-1
j_gene: TRBJ2-2

CDR3aa: CASMRGFNEKLFF
CDR3nt: TGTGCCAGCATGCGGGGCTTTAATGAAAAACTGTTTTTT
d_gene: NA
abundance: NA
v_gene: TRBV28
j_gene: TRBJ1-4

CDR3aa: CASTVSDTRRAFF
CDR3nt: TGTGCCAGCACCGTTAGTGACACCCGAAGAGCTTTCTTT
d_gene: NA
abundance: NA
v_gene: TRBV28
j_gene: TRBJ1-1

CDR3aa: CASSPPGGRTFF
CDR3nt: TGTGCCAGCAGCCCCCCCGGGGGTCGGACTTTCTTT
d_gene: NA
abundance: NA
v_gene: TRBV7-6
j_gene: TRBJ1-1

CDR3aa: CAAKRNNEQFF
CDR3nt: TGTGCCGCCAAGCGGAACAATGAGCAGTTCTTC
d_gene: NA
abundance: NA
v_gene: TRBV6-1
j_gene: TRBJ2-1

CDR3aa: CASSPAENYGYTF
CDR3nt: TGTGCCAGCAGCCCCGCCGAGAACTATGGCTACACCTTC
d_gene: NA
abundance: once
v_gene: TRBV11-2
j_gene: TRBJ1-2

CDR3aa: CASSPLTNQETQYF
CDR3nt: TGTGCCAGCTCACCATTGACTAACCAAGAGACCCAGTACTTC
d_gene: NA
abundance: NA
v_gene: TRBV18
j_gene: TRBJ2-5

CDR3aa: CASSVDVQGGGYTF
CDR3nt: TGTGCCAGCAGCGTAGACGTTCAGGGAGGTGGCTACACCTTC
d_gene: NA
abundance: NA
v_gene: TRBV9
j_gene: TRBJ1-2

CDR3aa: CASSWDRSYEQYF
CDR3nt: TGTGCCAGCAGTTGGGACAGATCCTACGAGCAGTACTTC
d_gene: TRBD1
abundance: few
v_gene: TRBV27
j_gene: TRBJ2-7

CDR3aa: CASSQMLTGATNEQYF
CDR3nt: TGTGCCAGCAGCCAAATGCTGACAGGGGCTACTAACGAGCAGTACTTC
d_gene: TRBD1
abundance: NA
v_gene: TRBV16
j_gene: TRBJ2-7

CDR3aa: CASSGVNTGELFF
CDR3nt: TGTGCCAGCTCAGGAGTTAACACCGGGGAGCTGTTTTTT
d_gene: NA
abundance: few
v_gene: TRBV18
j_gene: TRBJ2-2

CDR3aa: CSAGTGGWSEAFF
CDR3nt: TGCAGCGCCGGCACAGGGGGCTGGAGTGAAGCTTTCTTT
d_gene: TRBD1
abundance: NA
v_gene: TRBV29-1
j_gene: TRBJ1-1

CDR3aa: CASSQGFSTEAFF
CDR3nt: TGTGCCAGCAGTCAGGGCTTTTCAACTGAAGCTTTCTTT
d_gene: NA
abundance: NA
v_gene: TRBV28
j_gene: TRBJ1-1

CDR3aa: CASSSEYEQYF
CDR3nt: TGTGCCAGCAGCTCCGAGTACGAGCAGTACTTC
d_gene: NA
abundance: once
v_gene: TRBV11-2
j_gene: TRBJ2-7

CDR3aa: CASSLPQFYGYTF
CDR3nt: TGTGCCAGCAGTTTACCACAGTTCTATGGCTACACCTTC
d_gene: NA
abundance: NA
v_gene: TRBV28
j_gene: TRBJ1-2

CDR3aa: CVSVAGNSGNEQFF
CDR3nt: TGTGTCTCAGTAGCGGGAAACTCGGGCAATGAGCAGTTCTTC
d_gene: TRBD2
abundance: NA
v_gene: TRBV7-9
j_gene: TRBJ2-1

CDR3aa: CSVAQAGGPGEQFF
CDR3nt: TGCAGCGTTGCACAGGCGGGAGGGCCGGGTGAGCAGTTCTTC
d_gene: TRBD2
abundance: NA
v_gene: TRBV29-1
j_gene: TRBJ2-1

CDR3aa: CASSFEGQPQHF
CDR3nt: TGTGCCAGCAGCTTCGAGGGTCAGCCCCAGCATTTT
d_gene: NA
abundance: NA
v_gene: TRBV13
j_gene: TRBJ1-5

CDR3aa: CASSLLSKTGERYEQYF
CDR3nt: TGTGCCAGCAGCTTACTCTCCAAGACAGGGGAAAGGTACGAGCAGTACTTC
d_gene: TRBD1
abundance: NA
v_gene: TRBV7-9
j_gene: TRBJ2-7

CDR3aa: CASSFMASGMNEQFF
CDR3nt: TGTGCCAGCAGTTTTATGGCTAGCGGGATGAATGAGCAGTTCTTC
d_gene: TRBD2
abundance: NA
v_gene: TRBV28
j_gene: TRBJ2-1

CDR3aa: CASSLGRDGYGYTF
CDR3nt: TGTGCCAGCAGTTTGGGGAGGGATGGCTATGGCTACACCTTC
d_gene: NA
abundance: NA
v_gene: TRBV28
j_gene: TRBJ1-2